This T cell receptor beta chain was found in a study of regulatory T cells in long-lasting Graves disease (dated by TCRdb to the early 2020s). About the investigation overall: Persistent Graves' disease was defined as antithyroid drug treatment for over 5 years with persistently positive TSH receptor autoantibodies. Peripheral blood TCR sequencing and RNA sequencing compared persistent Graves' disease patients with newly diagnosed Graves' disease patients. The study was registered as a clinical trial and conducted in China. A total of approximately 35 samples underwent TCR sequencing: about 13 from persistent and approximately 20 from newly diagnosed Graves' disease patients. Persistent Graves' disease patients in the clinical cohort had taken antithyroid drugs for 9.5 to 13 years on average.

Between the V and J ends, shortened by 1 base and 7 bases respectively, the junction contains 8 bases. The CDR3 has 13 amino acids, counting the end cysteine and phenylalanine. Only CDR3 DNA is held: 39 bases, read in frame from base 1. In the germline V gene (reference sequence), CDR1 corresponds to LGHDT and CDR2 to YNNKEL. Library method: multiplex PCR. The sequencer listed for this sample is Illumina HiSeq 4000. CDR3 regions were amplified by Arm-PCR with iRepertoire HTBI primers to construct TCR beta libraries. PCR products were gel purified before sequencing. The source study handled its data this way. Across samples, around 58 TRBV and 13 to 15 TRBJ segments were identified and used for gene usage analysis of CDR3 amino acid clonotypes. COPE and FqMerger were used to merge the filtered high-quality paired reads into contigs. BLAST was used to align contigs to IMGT TRBV, TRBD and TRBJ reference genes, with CDR3 defined following IMGT. Any clonotype with a frequency above 0.1% was classified as a highly expanded clone. Shannon entropy was used to measure repertoire diversity, and the Gini coefficient was used to measure V-J evenness. A clonotype found in more than one individual was treated as public. Clones were called with MiXCR by TCRdb after fastp trimmed the public reads at Q25, and only in-frame beta chains were retained. CDR3 protein duplicates are merged, each entry listing the most common genes and DNA. For this entry, the V and J calls and clone size follow TCRdb and not the study's own pipeline. The sample table contains about 400,000 distinct CDR3 sequences; only one count was recorded for less than 25% of them. The ten top clones hold around 21% of the sample.

This clonotype was detected many times. It lacks a known antigen. The input lacks base qualities; no much larger clone sits a single base away. This sample's time point label indicates: persistent/refractory GD, antithyroid drugs over 5 years with positive TRAb. For both TCR sequencing and RNA sequencing, RNA was extracted from PBMCs using TRIzol. The diagnosis of Graves' disease was made according to American Thyroid Association guidelines. Recruitment of patients was carried out at an endocrinology department in Xi'an, China. Each patient gave about 8.1 milliliters of peripheral blood, collected in an EDTA anticoagulant tube. PBMCs were isolated by Ficoll Paque Plus density gradient separation without further T cell sorting. An Agilent 2100 Bioanalyzer and agarose gel were used to check RNA quality, and a NanoDrop 2000 was used to measure RNA concentration. Results the study describes overall, beyond this receptor: Sequencing and analysis were restricted to the TCR beta chain. More public clonotypes were shared among persistent patients (roughly 2,700) than among newly diagnosed patients (roughly 1,000). The authors acknowledged the small sample size as a limitation that may reduce accuracy. Peripheral blood alone was examined, since thyroid tissue, which constituted the primary lesion, could not be accessed. Lower TCR Shannon entropy and fewer highly expanded clones were observed in persistent Graves' disease patients than in newly diagnosed patients, which suggested clonal expansion. Preferential use of TRBV28, TRBJ1-2 and TRBJ2-5 was observed in persistent disease, whereas TRBV20-1 and TRBJ2-1 were favored in newly diagnosed disease.

The sequence was obtained from a female donor with Graves disease. The chain uses TRBV3-1 and TRBJ1-5, with TRBD1 as a weak D call on 5 bases. Sequencing was performed on peripheral blood mononuclear cells (PBMCs), taken when the disease was refractory, from a patient treated with antithyroid drugs. The nucleotides are TGTGCCAGCAGCCAAGGGGACGGACAGCCCCAGCATTTT. It encodes CASSQGDGQPQHF. With all but the CDR3 taken from the reference TRBV3-1 and TRBJ1-5 genes, the full variable domain is: DTAVSQTPKYLVTQMGNDKSIKCEQNLGHDTMYWYKQDSKKFLKIMFSYNNKELIINETVPNRFSPKSPDKAHLNLHINSLELGDSAVYFCASSQGDGQPQHFGDGTRLSIL.